These T cell receptor beta chains were read from a single sample in a study of blood T cell repertoires in COVID-19. The assay was immunoSEQ multiplex PCR, and TCRdb's table has in-frame clones only and misses some. Counted here are about 46,000 clones, 80% to 90% occurring once; the ten biggest clones make up about a third. Sequenced sample: peripheral blood. These TCRs come from a woman of 80 years or more with COVID-19, enrolled during active disease. Each CDR3 is given with its conserved first and last residue. A D gene is named only where the DNA matches it firmly. Rows give clone size only sometimes, using once, few, many, or a class for an expanded clone.

v_gene	d_gene	j_gene	abundance	CDR3aa	CDR3nt
TRBV7-2	NA	TRBJ1-5	NA	CASSPTYMGGQPQHF	TGTGCCAGCAGCCCGACTTACATGGGGGGTCAGCCCCAGCATTTT
TRBV15	NA	TRBJ2-5	NA	CATSRRGAAETQYF	TGTGCCACCAGCAGACGGGGGGCTGCGGAGACCCAGTACTTC
TRBV27	TRBD1	TRBJ2-7	NA	CASSPLSGQGPYEQYF	TGTGCCAGCAGTCCTCTCTCGGGACAGGGACCCTACGAGCAGTACTTC
TRBV2	NA	TRBJ1-4	NA	CAIPAGIATNEKLFF	TGTGCCATCCCCGCGGGCATTGCAACTAATGAAAAACTGTTTTTT
TRBV5-5	NA	TRBJ2-3	once	CASSLRWGVQDTQYF	TGTGCCAGCAGCTTACGATGGGGGGTTCAAGATACGCAGTATTTT
TRBV5-6	NA	TRBJ1-3	NA	CASSLSLVSGNTIYF	TGTGCCAGCAGCCTGAGTCTAGTCTCTGGAAACACCATATATTTT
TRBV28	TRBD2	TRBJ2-7	NA	CASSMTSGHDYEQYF	TGTGCCAGCAGTATGACTAGCGGCCATGACTACGAGCAGTACTTC
TRBV18	TRBD2	TRBJ2-3	NA	CASSQLAGVTDTQYF	TGTGCCAGCTCACAACTAGCGGGAGTGACAGATACGCAGTATTTT
TRBV6-2/TRBV6-3	TRBD2	TRBJ2-2	NA	CASSYLLAGTGELFF	TGTGCCAGCAGTTACCTCCTAGCGGGAACCGGGGAGCTGTTTTTT
TRBV4-2	TRBD1	TRBJ2-7	NA	CASSQKTGANEQYF	TGTGCCAGCAGCCAAAAGACAGGGGCCAACGAGCAGTACTTC
TRBV21-1	NA	TRBJ2-5	NA	CASSIKVSERETQYF	TGTGCCAGCAGCATAAAAGTCTCCGAGAGAGAGACCCAGTACTTC
TRBV4-3	NA	TRBJ2-7	NA	CASSQESGSSGPYEQYF	TGCGCCAGCAGCCAAGAATCGGGATCCTCCGGGCCCTACGAGCAGTACTTC
TRBV4-2	NA	TRBJ2-2	NA	CASSQRGLAGIVNTGELFF	TGTGCCAGCAGCCAAAGGGGGCTAGCGGGCATCGTTAACACCGGGGAGCTGTTTTTT
TRBV29-1	NA	TRBJ2-7	NA	CSVRGFGSYEQYF	TGCAGCGTAAGAGGATTCGGATCCTACGAGCAGTACTTC
TRBV7-8	NA	TRBJ2-1	NA	CASSLGGSGSYNEQFF	TGTGCCAGCAGCTTAGGTGGTAGCGGTTCCTACAATGAGCAGTTCTTC
TRBV6-4	TRBD2	TRBJ2-3	NA	CASSELAERTDTQYF	TGTGCCAGCAGTGAACTAGCGGAGCGCACAGATACGCAGTATTTT
TRBV20-1	NA	TRBJ1-4	NA	CSASRVNEKLFF	TGCAGTGCTAGTCGAGTTAATGAAAAACTGTTTTTT
TRBV4-2	TRBD2	TRBJ2-7	NA	CASSQVPAGAYEQYF	TGTGCCAGCAGCCAAGTACCAGCGGGGGCCTACGAGCAGTACTTC
TRBV7-2	TRBD2	TRBJ2-6	NA	CARSGGHSGANVLTF	TGTGCCCGTAGCGGGGGGCACTCTGGGGCCAACGTCCTGACTTTC
TRBV4-3	NA	TRBJ1-3	NA	CASSQLGDGNTIYF	TGCGCCAGCAGCCAGCTCGGGGATGGAAACACCATATATTTT
TRBV10-3	NA	TRBJ1-1	NA	CAIRRDPTNTEAFF	TGTGCCATCAGGAGGGATCCCACAAACACTGAAGCTTTCTTT
TRBV5-4	TRBD2	TRBJ2-1	NA	CASSFAHRLAGYNEQFF	TGTGCCAGCAGCTTCGCACATCGACTAGCGGGGTACAATGAGCAGTTCTTC
TRBV15	NA	TRBJ2-3	once	CATSIPTVSSTDTQYF	TGTGCCACCAGCATACCTACAGTTTCTAGCACAGATACGCAGTATTTT
TRBV19	NA	TRBJ1-6	NA	CASSITSQDSPLHF	TGTGCCAGTAGTATCACGTCACAAGATTCACCCCTCCACTTT
TRBV24-1	TRBD2	TRBJ2-7	NA	CATSDSEGLAGGPCLKQYF	TGTGCCACCAGTGATTCCGAGGGACTAGCGGGGGGGCCTTGTCTAAAGCAGTACTTC
TRBV7-9	NA	TRBJ2-3	NA	CASSFWATGSTDTQYF	TGTGCCAGCAGCTTTTGGGCGACGGGGAGCACAGATACGCAGTATTTT
TRBV9	NA	TRBJ1-4	NA	CASSPQAATNEKLFF	TGTGCCAGCAGCCCGCAGGCCGCAACTAATGAAAAACTGTTTTTT
TRBV5-5	NA	TRBJ2-2	once	CASSFRAGLKGGELFF	TGTGCCAGCAGCTTTCGTGCAGGGCTAAAGGGCGGGGAGCTGTTTTTT
TRBV29-1	TRBD2	TRBJ2-1	NA	CSVDSPLAGTYNEQFF	TGCAGCGTTGATTCACCCCTAGCGGGCACCTACAATGAGCAGTTCTTC
TRBV6-5	TRBD1	TRBJ1-1	NA	CASSLYRGRRAFF	TGTGCCAGCAGCCTCTACAGGGGGCGACGAGCTTTCTTT
TRBV7-3	NA	TRBJ2-5	NA	CASSLCMSRDQETQYF	TGTGCCAGCAGCTTATGTATGAGCAGGGACCAAGAGACCCAGTACTTC